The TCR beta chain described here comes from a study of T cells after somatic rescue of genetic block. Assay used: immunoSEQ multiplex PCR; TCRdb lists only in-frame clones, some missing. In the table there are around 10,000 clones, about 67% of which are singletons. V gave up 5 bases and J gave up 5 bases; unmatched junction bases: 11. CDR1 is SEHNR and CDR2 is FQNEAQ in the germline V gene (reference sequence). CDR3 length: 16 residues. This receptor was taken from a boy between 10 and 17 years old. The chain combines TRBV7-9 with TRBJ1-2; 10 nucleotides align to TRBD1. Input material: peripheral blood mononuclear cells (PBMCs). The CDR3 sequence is CASSQMTGGRGYGYTF. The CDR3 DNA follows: TGTGCCAGCAGCCAGATGACAGGGGGCCGGGGATATGGCTACACCTTC.